This is a list of T cell receptor beta chains from one sample in a study of Graves' ophthalmopathy and Graves' hyperthyroidism. TCRdb ran MiXCR on the multiplex PCR reads and lists one entry per CDR3 protein. The sample has 500,000 to 700,000 distinct CDR3 sequences, just under 40% seen once. Sequences were obtained from peripheral blood or thyroid tissue (not recorded which). The receptors were sampled from an adult man with Graves' hyperthyroidism. The CDR3 runs from the conserved cysteine through the conserved F or W. A D gene is named only where the DNA matches it firmly. Clone size is given for some rows only: seen once, a few or many times, or a class if the clone is expanded.

abundance: few
j_gene: TRBJ2-7
d_gene: .
v_gene: TRBV5-1
CDR3aa: CASSITGSEQYF
CDR3nt: TGCGCCAGCAGCATCACAGGGTCGGAGCAGTACTTC

abundance: few
j_gene: TRBJ1-1
d_gene: .
v_gene: TRBV5-1
CDR3aa: CASSWGLENTEAFF
CDR3nt: TGTGCCAGCAGCTGGGGACTAGAGAACACTGAAGCTTTCTTT

abundance: many
j_gene: TRBJ1-2
d_gene: TRBD1
v_gene: TRBV7-2
CDR3aa: CASSFATGAYGYTF
CDR3nt: TGTGCCAGCAGCTTCGCGACAGGGGCCTATGGCTACACCTTC

abundance: few
j_gene: TRBJ2-1
d_gene: .
v_gene: TRBV7-9
CDR3aa: CASIASTYNEQFF
CDR3nt: TGTGCCAGCATTGCGTCGACCTACAATGAGCAGTTCTTC

abundance: .
j_gene: TRBJ2-5
d_gene: TRBD2
v_gene: TRBV7-7
CDR3aa: CASGVQETQYF
CDR3nt: TGTGCTAGCGGGGTTCAAGAGACCCAGTACTTC

abundance: many
j_gene: TRBJ2-5
d_gene: .
v_gene: TRBV14
CDR3aa: CASSQDGDRETQYF
CDR3nt: TGTGCCAGCAGCCAAGACGGAGATCGGGAGACCCAGTACTTC

abundance: .
j_gene: TRBJ1-4
d_gene: .
v_gene: TRBV9
CDR3aa: CASKAPRRGGNEKLFF
CDR3nt: TGTGCCAGCAAGGCCCCAAGGCGGGGAGGCAATGAAAAACTGTTTTTT

abundance: many
j_gene: TRBJ1-1
d_gene: .
v_gene: TRBV5-1
CDR3aa: CASSLDSEAFF
CDR3nt: TGCGCCAGCAGCCTGGACAGTGAAGCTTTCTTT

abundance: many
j_gene: TRBJ1-4
d_gene: .
v_gene: TRBV29-1
CDR3aa: CSVGGEKLFF
CDR3nt: TGCAGCGTTGGGGGTGAAAAACTGTTTTTT

abundance: .
j_gene: TRBJ1-1
d_gene: .
v_gene: TRBV2
CDR3aa: CASRVDDWGAYTEAFF
CDR3nt: TGTGCCAGCAGGGTTGACGATTGGGGGGCATACACTGAAGCTTTCTTT

abundance: many
j_gene: TRBJ1-1
d_gene: .
v_gene: TRBV15
CDR3aa: CATSRTLGLMNTEAFF
CDR3nt: TGTGCCACCAGCAGAACCTTAGGGCTCATGAACACTGAAGCTTTCTTT

abundance: .
j_gene: TRBJ1-5
d_gene: TRBD1
v_gene: TRBV5-5
CDR3aa: CASSYSRGPHNQPQHF
CDR3nt: TGTGCCAGCAGTTACTCAAGGGGGCCTCACAATCAGCCCCAGCATTTT

abundance: .
j_gene: TRBJ1-4
d_gene: TRBD1
v_gene: TRBV7-8
CDR3aa: CASSSRQGLINEKLFF
CDR3nt: TGTGCCAGCAGCTCCCGACAGGGTCTAATTAATGAAAAACTGTTTTTT

abundance: once
j_gene: TRBJ1-2
d_gene: TRBD1
v_gene: TRBV7-2
CDR3aa: CASKTSTGNIYGYTF
CDR3nt: TGTGCCAGCAAAACGTCGACAGGGAATATCTATGGCTACACCTTC

abundance: many
j_gene: TRBJ1-1
d_gene: .
v_gene: TRBV7-6
CDR3aa: CASSLALESATEAFF
CDR3nt: TGTGCCAGCAGCTTAGCGTTAGAATCGGCCACTGAAGCTTTCTTT

abundance: .
j_gene: TRBJ1-1
d_gene: TRBD1
v_gene: TRBV5-1
CDR3aa: CASSQRQGTNTEAFF
CDR3nt: TGCGCCAGCAGCCAGAGACAGGGAACGAACACTGAAGCTTTCTTT

abundance: .
j_gene: TRBJ2-1
d_gene: TRBD2
v_gene: TRBV11-2
CDR3aa: CASSWGLAGGNEQFF
CDR3nt: TGTGCCAGCAGCTGGGGACTAGCGGGGGGCAATGAGCAGTTCTTC

abundance: once
j_gene: TRBJ1-4
d_gene: .
v_gene: TRBV20-1
CDR3aa: CSAHRTSGEKLFF
CDR3nt: TGCAGTGCCCACCGGACTAGCGGGGAAAAACTGTTTTTT

abundance: .
j_gene: TRBJ2-1
d_gene: .
v_gene: TRBV7-2
CDR3aa: CASSLITGSSNEQFF
CDR3nt: TGTGCCAGCAGCTTAATTACAGGGTCGAGTAATGAGCAGTTCTTC

abundance: many
j_gene: TRBJ1-5
d_gene: .
v_gene: TRBV5-1
CDR3aa: CASSLAGFGPQHF
CDR3nt: TGCGCCAGCAGCTTGGCAGGTTTCGGGCCCCAGCATTTT

abundance: .
j_gene: TRBJ2-7
d_gene: .
v_gene: TRBV11-1
CDR3aa: CASSQDPGRGSYEQYF
CDR3nt: TGTGCCAGCAGCCAAGATCCGGGCAGAGGGTCCTACGAGCAGTACTTC

abundance: few
j_gene: TRBJ1-5
d_gene: .
v_gene: TRBV19
CDR3aa: CASSIDFAGLLSNQPQHF
CDR3nt: TGTGCCAGTAGTATAGATTTTGCAGGATTACTTAGCAATCAGCCCCAGCATTTT

abundance: many
j_gene: TRBJ2-5
d_gene: TRBD2
v_gene: TRBV7-8
CDR3aa: CASSLSRGAGDRETQYF
CDR3nt: TGTGCCAGCAGCTTAAGCAGGGGAGCGGGAGATAGGGAGACCCAGTACTTC

abundance: many
j_gene: TRBJ2-7
d_gene: .
v_gene: TRBV19
CDR3aa: CASGQPGTTYEQYF
CDR3nt: TGTGCGAGTGGGCAACCCGGGACCACCTACGAGCAGTACTTC

abundance: many
j_gene: TRBJ2-5
d_gene: TRBD2
v_gene: TRBV7-2
CDR3aa: CASSYYRGLAGVGQETQYF
CDR3nt: TGTGCCAGCAGTTATTACAGGGGACTAGCGGGAGTAGGGCAAGAGACCCAGTACTTC

abundance: few
j_gene: TRBJ1-1
d_gene: .
v_gene: TRBV28
CDR3aa: CASSLGTPRRDGAFF
CDR3nt: TGTGCCAGCAGTTTAGGGACGCCCCGACGGGACGGAGCTTTCTTT

abundance: many
j_gene: TRBJ1-5
d_gene: TRBD1
v_gene: TRBV19
CDR3aa: CASSPGGGQPQHF
CDR3nt: TGTGCCAGCAGTCCAGGGGGAGGACAGCCCCAGCATTTT

abundance: many
j_gene: TRBJ2-5
d_gene: .
v_gene: TRBV5-1
CDR3aa: CASSLLAGLQETQYF
CDR3nt: TGCGCCAGCAGCTTGTTAGCAGGGCTCCAAGAGACCCAGTACTTC

abundance: few
j_gene: TRBJ1-1
d_gene: .
v_gene: TRBV7-9
CDR3aa: CASSLGGLYTEAFF
CDR3nt: TGTGCCAGCAGCCTAGGGGGACTGTACACTGAAGCTTTCTTT

abundance: many
j_gene: TRBJ2-7
d_gene: .
v_gene: TRBV20-1
CDR3aa: CSAGGVTAYYEQYF
CDR3nt: TGCAGTGCTGGCGGCGTCACCGCCTACTACGAGCAGTACTTC

abundance: .
j_gene: TRBJ2-7
d_gene: .
v_gene: TRBV2
CDR3aa: CASSPEMPSSYEQYF
CDR3nt: TGTGCCAGCAGCCCAGAAATGCCTAGCTCCTACGAGCAGTACTTC

abundance: many
j_gene: TRBJ2-7
d_gene: TRBD2
v_gene: TRBV25-1
CDR3aa: CASSEEKGLAGVYEQYF
CDR3nt: TGTGCCAGCAGTGAAGAAAAGGGACTAGCGGGAGTCTACGAGCAGTACTTC

abundance: few
j_gene: TRBJ1-1
d_gene: .
v_gene: TRBV5-1
CDR3aa: CASSWGSGTSVNTEAFF
CDR3nt: TGCGCCAGCAGCTGGGGATCCGGGACATCTGTGAACACTGAAGCTTTCTTT

abundance: few
j_gene: TRBJ1-5
d_gene: TRBD1
v_gene: TRBV6-5
CDR3aa: CASSPLRTGSNQPQHF
CDR3nt: TGTGCCAGCAGTCCACTGAGGACAGGGAGCAATCAGCCCCAGCATTTT

abundance: once
j_gene: TRBJ2-2
d_gene: TRBD2
v_gene: TRBV2
CDR3aa: CASSGTSGRGYPNTGELAF
CDR3nt: TGTGCCAGCAGTGGGACTAGCGGGAGAGGGTATCCGAACACCGGGGAGCTGGCTTTT

abundance: .
j_gene: TRBJ2-7
d_gene: .
v_gene: TRBV7-8
CDR3aa: CASSRDPNTGELYF
CDR3nt: TGTGCCAGCAGCCGTGATCCGAACACCGGGGAGCTGTACTTC

abundance: many
j_gene: TRBJ1-1
d_gene: .
v_gene: TRBV5-1
CDR3aa: CASSPRGGMNTEAFF
CDR3nt: TGCGCCAGCAGCCCGCGCGGAGGCATGAACACTGAAGCTTTCTTT

abundance: many
j_gene: TRBJ1-4
d_gene: TRBD1
v_gene: TRBV20-1
CDR3aa: CSALQGATEKLFF
CDR3nt: TGCAGTGCTTTACAGGGGGCTACTGAAAAACTGTTTTTT

abundance: many
j_gene: TRBJ1-1
d_gene: .
v_gene: TRBV25-1
CDR3aa: CASRLTGSEAFF
CDR3nt: TGTGCCAGCAGACTAACCGGGTCTGAAGCTTTCTTT

abundance: few
j_gene: TRBJ2-5
d_gene: TRBD1
v_gene: TRBV11-2
CDR3aa: CASSFSIDRVSWETQYF
CDR3nt: TGTGCCAGCAGCTTTTCAATAGACAGGGTTTCCTGGGAGACCCAGTACTTC

abundance: .
j_gene: TRBJ1-1
d_gene: .
v_gene: TRBV12-3/TRBV12-4
CDR3aa: CASSFSGEDTEAFF
CDR3nt: TGTGCCAGCAGTTTCTCCGGGGAGGACACTGAAGCTTTCTTT

abundance: .
j_gene: TRBJ2-7
d_gene: .
v_gene: TRBV7-9
CDR3aa: CASSLDPVSGQYF
CDR3nt: TGTGCCAGCAGCTTGGACCCCGTTTCCGGGCAGTACTTC